What follows is one T cell receptor (beta chain) and its context. This clonotype was seen repeatedly, ten times or more. Its antigen target is currently unknown. No clone much larger than this one lies a single base away; base qualities are absent. Instrument used: Illumina HiSeq 1500. TCRdb trimmed the raw reads at Q25, called clones with MiXCR and kept productive beta chains. Rows merge per CDR3 protein into single entries with the most common DNA and genes. In all, the sample holds 600,000 to 800,000 distinct CDR3 sequences, and roughly a quarter of those were seen once. The top ten hold approximately 8% of the sample. The data are from a study of T cell repertoires in cytomegalovirus infection (dated by TCRdb to about 2019). The study in broad terms: Because public TCR beta signatures pointed to carriage of CMV infection together with the matching HLA type, the HLA type of each donor mattered for the analysis.

Here is what the overall study found, with its caveats: In both this cohort and an independent roughly 400-donor cohort, the cumulative frequency of public TCR beta family members distinguished carriers of CMV infection plus the relevant HLA type. The ex vivo response was dominated by HLA-C-restricted CMV-specific TCR beta clonotypes, and the single most frequent clonotype in two of eight donors was supplied by these HLA-C-restricted clonotypes.

The CDR3 contains 13 residues, cysteine and phenylalanine counted. Only the CDR3 DNA is retained, 39 bases long and in frame from the first base. V drops 3 bases and J drops 2 bases, leaving 7 bases in between. Sequencing input: CD8+ T cells from PBMCs. This receptor chain uses TRBV12-3 or TRBV12-4 and TRBJ2-5; the D gene is not confidently resolved. The sequence came from a human donor in good health (CMV status not recorded). Some clones in this sample may be carry-over from other donors' samples. The CDR3 corresponds to CASSLDGQETQYF. The nucleotides are TGTGCCAGCAGTTTGGACGGACAAGAGACCCAGTACTTC.